This T cell receptor (beta chain) was recovered during a study of T cell responses to AZD1222 COVID-19 vaccine. For this clone: Its antigen is not known.

There are 14 residues in the CDR3. Germline V lookup: CDR1 SGHRS, CDR2 YFSETQ. Trimming left V 5 bases short and J 0 bases short, with 11 bases between. Using immunoSEQ multiplex PCR, the repertoire was profiled, and TCRdb retains in-frame clones only, with some absent. The sample carries under 30,000 clones, around 83% recorded once. The study, taken as a whole, reports: Unmutated regions of variants are reportedly targeted by nearly half of spike-specific TCRs.

The chain employs TRBV5-1 and TRBJ2-5, with a weak D call TRBD2 (6 bases). The source is an adult who received the AZD1222 COVID-19 vaccine. This sample comprised peripheral blood, obtained 28 days after the second AZD1222 dose. DNA of the CDR3: TGCGCCAGCAGACCGGGGACTTACCAAGAGACCCAGTACTTC. It specifies CASRPGTYQETQYF.